This T cell receptor beta chain came from a study of control samples from healthy donors and cancer patients. The repertoire was sequenced with immunoSEQ multiplex PCR; TCRdb's copy has only in-frame clones and lacks some. The sample's table shows about 210,000 clones. CDR1 is DFQATT and CDR2 is SNEGSKA in the germline V gene (reference sequence). The CDR3 loop spans 17 amino acids. Losses at the gene ends were 3 bases for V and 0 bases for J; bases not matched to a gene: 12. V and J are TRBV20-1 and TRBJ1-1; TRBD1 agrees at 8 bases. This TCR came from a woman aged 25 to 39 in good health. Sequenced material: blood. CDR3 amino acids: CSASPRTGSSMNTEAFF. CDR3 nucleotide sequence: TGCAGTGCTAGTCCCCGGACAGGGAGCAGCATGAACACTGAAGCTTTCTTT.